A selection of T cell receptor beta chains follows, all from one sample in a study of blood T cell repertoires in COVID-19. Generated by immunoSEQ multiplex PCR, the TCRdb table keeps only in-frame clones and is missing some. The sample records 240,000 or so clones, about 70% being singletons. Sequencing was carried out using peripheral blood. These receptors all come from a woman older than 75 with acute or convalescent COVID-19. CDR3s include the opening cysteine and the closing phenylalanine or tryptophan.

>TRBV12-3/TRBV12-4
CASRASGAGELFF
>TRBV3-1/TRBV3-2
CASSQGLLTSYEQYF
>TRBV18
CASSSDPEVATQYF
>TRBV19
CASSGQSYGYTF
>TRBV2
CASSQDSTNQPQHF
>TRBV2
CASGQGGGYTF
>TRBV7-8
CASINTGSSVGKNGYTF
>TRBV30
CAWSVGTGGIYEQYF
>TRBV6-6
CASSEASGYARHEQYF
>TRBV19
CASRERSLDSPLHF
>TRBV27
CASRATSNYGYTF
>TRBV7-9
CASSLPRTGNTEAFF
>TRBV10-3
CAISESQMEAFF
>TRBV11-3
CASSLEAGTGKTYEQYF
>TRBV19
CASSTGLYGSPLHF
>TRBV3-1/TRBV3-2
CASSPRGPRTGELFF
>TRBV2
CASSANSNTEAFF
>TRBV19
CASSGGQASNYGYTF
>TRBV27
CASRSGLAGGEYF
>TRBV10-1
CASSEQGAGTKNIQYF
>TRBV19
CASSRVMNTEAFF
>TRBV7-9
CASSRAGNTGELFF
>TRBV6-1
CASSEGTLNSRETQYF
>TRBV9
CASSPNPGQEISPLHF
>TRBV5-1
CASSLALLAGGASTDTQYF
>TRBV12-5
CASGSTAGPLHF
>TRBV18
CASSLQAGQLLANYGYTF
>TRBV7-2
CASSLVGRGDTQYF
>TRBV5-1
CASSLEGGIHQPQHF
>TRBV19
CASSSRPTGSYNEQFF
>TRBV6-2/TRBV6-3
CASSYPWGRDYANTGELFF
>TRBV10-1
CASSYYRDLGPGELFF
>TRBV6-1
CASSDTTGVDTQYF
>TRBV5-4
CASSLDRGLAGNTIYF
>TRBV3-1/TRBV3-2
CASSQGQGARDTQYF